This T cell receptor beta chain appears in the sequencing data of a study of shared clonotypes between healthy human individuals. Method: immunoSEQ multiplex PCR; TCRdb's copy keeps in-frame clones and lacks some. The table lists 490,000 or so clones, around three quarters of them singletons. This clone was seen a few times. Its antigen remains unknown. Donors had no recently reported acute infections or vaccinations and were HIV-negative. Genomic DNA for unsorted samples was obtained from some 100 million PBMCs. The V gene lost 3 bases and the J gene lost 4 bases, with 6 bases spanning the gap. CDR3 size: 13 residues. Germline CDR1 is MNHEY and CDR2 is SMNVEV (reference sequence). Study-level points and caveats: It was anticipated that sequencing depth would influence how many clonotypes donors shared.

The source material was PBMCs. This TCR was recovered from a woman aged 40 to 50 in good health. Some clones in this sample may be carry-over from other donors' samples. This chain connects TRBV27 to TRBJ2-2; D is uncertain. CDR3 in amino acids: CASSFLGTGELFF. The DNA of the CDR3 is TGTGCCAGCAGTTTCTTGGGCACCGGGGAGCTGTTTTTT.